Following are 26 T cell receptor beta chains from one sample sequenced in a study of T cell changes during pregnancy in multiple sclerosis. The protocol was immunoSEQ multiplex PCR, while the TCRdb copy is restricted to in-frame clones and leaves out a portion. There are around 80,000 clones in the sample; roughly 94% occur only once, and under 1.5% lies in the top ten. This material consisted of peripheral blood, taken before pregnancy. The receptors originated from a female donor with multiple sclerosis, enrolled in a pregnancy study.

This sequence joins TRBV2 and TRBJ2-1, with D uncertain. Between the trimmed V and J ends, which lost 1 base and 3 bases, there was a span of 7 bases. The V gene's germline CDR1 is SNHLY and CDR2 FYNNEI. The CDR3 is made up of 14 amino acids. The CDR3 DNA sequence: TGTGCCAGCAGTGAAGACAGCCTCTACAATGAGCAGTTCTTC. Protein product: CASSEDSLYNEQFF.

This sequence joins TRBV5-1 and TRBJ2-7; TRBD1 agrees at 10 bases. The CDR3 sequence is 14 residues long. Germline V gene lookup returns CDR1 SGHRS and CDR2 YFSETQ. Trimming cost V 5 bases and J 7 bases; bases outside gene matches: 9. The CDR3 loop reads CASRPGTGEGEQYF. The CDR3 DNA follows: TGCGCCAGCAGGCCCGGGACAGGGGAGGGTGAGCAGTACTTC. Filled out from reference TRBV5-1 and TRBJ2-7, the complete variable domain reads KAGVTQTPRYLIKTRGQQVTLSCSPISGHRSVSWYQQTPGQGLQFLFEYFSETQRNKGNFPGRFSGRQFSNSRSEMNVSTLELGDSALYLCASRPGTGEGEQYFGPGTRLTVT.

This chain connects TRBV6-4 to TRBJ2-2, with 7 positions matching TRBD1. Germline lookup yields CDR1 MRHNA and CDR2 SNTAGT. The CDR3 totals 16 residues. With V trimmed by 5 bases and J by 1 base, 7 bases remained unmatched. The CDR3 nucleotides read TGTGCCAGCAGTTTCTCCGGGACAGAGAACACCGGGGAGCTGTTTTTT. Translated: CASSFSGTENTGELFF.

The chain combines TRBV28 with TRBJ1-2, with 9 bases that match TRBD1. Unmatched junction bases numbered 15, after V lost 7 bases and J lost 6 bases. From germline, CDR1 is MDHEN and CDR2 SYDVKM. This CDR3 is built from 16 residues. CDR3 nucleotides: TGTGCCAGCATTCCTTTTACCGGGACAGGGATGGATGGCTACACCTTC. Protein sequence: CASIPFTGTGMDGYTF.

The rearrangement uses TRBV19 and TRBJ2-1; D may be TRBD1 (6 bases). Looked up from germline, CDR1 is LNHDA and CDR2 is SQIVND (reference sequence). The CDR3 has 12 amino acids. V was trimmed by 4 bases and J by 6 bases, leaving 7 bases between them. The CDR3, as DNA: TGTGCCAGTAGTACCAGGGGCAATGAGCAGTTCTTC. Its translation: CASSTRGNEQFF.

This clone was recorded only once. V gene TRBV5-1 combines with J gene TRBJ2-1; 11 nucleotides line up with TRBD2. The germline V gene encodes CDR1 SGHRS and CDR2 YFSETQ. The J segment lost 10 bases and the V segment lost 4 bases, leaving 7 bases of the junction unmatched. CDR3 length: 14 residues. CDR3 protein: CASSATSGGPEQFF. Here the CDR3 DNA reads TGCGCCAGCAGCGCCACTAGCGGGGGACCCGAGCAGTTCTTC.

This clone was seen a handful of times. The chain employs TRBV11-1 and TRBJ2-1; 12 bases match TRBD2. V lost 4 bases and J lost 4; bases outside the gene matches: 2. This CDR3 has 15 amino acids. CDR1 and CDR2 from the germline V gene are SGHAT and FQDESV (reference sequence). In DNA, the CDR3 is TGTGCCAGCAGCTCGACTAGCGGGGGATACAATGAGCAGTTCTTC. Its protein product is CASSSTSGGYNEQFF.

This clone was found once. The rearrangement links TRBV28 to TRBJ1-3; a weak D match, TRBD1 (6 bases). V lost 6 bases and J 3 bases, leaving 18 bases between the germline ends. Germline V gene sequence: CDR1 MDHEN, CDR2 SYDVKM. The CDR3 has 16 amino acids. The CDR3, as DNA: TGTGCCAGCAGCTCCGAGGGGGTTCGAGGTGGAAACACCATATATTTT. Its protein product is CASSSEGVRGGNTIYF.

The gene calls are TRBV27 and TRBJ1-1, with a weak D call TRBD1 (6 bases). CDR1 is MNHEY, CDR2 SMNVEV, per germline (reference sequence). This CDR3 comprises 16 residues. With 0 bases removed from V and 6 bases from J, the gap between germline ends came to 17 bases. This CDR3 is CASSLSWGRVLSEAFF. The DNA of the CDR3 is TGTGCCAGCAGTTTATCGTGGGGGCGCGTCTTATCTGAAGCTTTCTTT.

This sequence joins TRBV19 and TRBJ1-1; the match to TRBD1 covers 7 bases. Germline assignment: CDR1 LNHDA and CDR2 SQIVND (reference sequence). V trimming: 9 bases; J trimming: 6 bases; junction bases outside the gene matches: 7. This CDR3 spans 12 amino acids. The CDR3 DNA reads TGTGCCAGCAATCAGGGGGGCCCTGAAGCTTTCTTT. Its protein is CASNQGGPEAFF.

The chain has TRBV6-1 and TRBJ1-5; the match to TRBD1 covers 10 bases. Germline CDR1 is MNHNS and CDR2 is SASEGT. With V trimmed by 3 bases and J by 6 bases, 8 bases remained unmatched. This CDR3 is built from 16 residues. The CDR3 loop reads CASSDATGGAFQPQHF. The CDR3 region has the DNA TGTGCCAGCAGTGACGCGACAGGGGGCGCGTTTCAGCCCCAGCATTTT.

The chain is built from TRBV11-2 and TRBJ2-7, with D tentatively TRBD1 (5 bases). The CDR3 length is 13 residues. Per germline, CDR1 SGHAT and CDR2 FQNNGV. The germline V and J ends were trimmed by 5 bases and 0 bases, with 8 bases remaining between them. CDR3: CASSPDSSYEQYF. In nucleotides, the CDR3 is TGTGCCAGCAGCCCTGACAGCTCCTACGAGCAGTACTTC.

V and J are TRBV2 and TRBJ1-5; maybe TRBD1 (5 bases). CDR3 length: 14 residues. CDR1 and CDR2 (germline): SNHLY, FYNNEI. Trimming stripped 3 bases from V and 9 bases from J, with 15 bases between. The CDR3, as DNA: TGTGCCAGCAGTGACTCAGGGCTAGTGCGGCCCCAGCATTTT. Encoded protein: CASSDSGLVRPQHF.

The chain joins TRBV25-1 to TRBJ2-7; D possibly corresponds to TRBD2 (5 bases). CDR3 length: 15 amino acids. Per germline, CDR1 MGHDK and CDR2 SYGVNS. The V end was cut by 1 base, the J end by 6 bases, with 16 bases between. The CDR3 coding sequence is TGTGCCAGCAGTGAATCGGGTGAGGGTTACGGCGAGCAGTACTTC. Protein: CASSESGEGYGEQYF.

This clone has a single count. The chain uses TRBV14 and TRBJ2-7; D might be TRBD1 (6 bases). The V end lost 3 bases, the J end lost 4 bases, and 10 bases lay between the germline ends. Germline V gene sequence: CDR1 SGHDN, CDR2 FVKESK. CDR3 size: 13 residues. This CDR3 is CASSHSQGYEQYF. The CDR3 region has the DNA TGTGCCAGCAGCCATTCCCAGGGGTACGAGCAGTACTTC.

This sequence joins TRBV4-1 and TRBJ2-5; D is possibly TRBD1 (5 bases). Germline V lookup: CDR1 MGHRA, CDR2 YSYEKL. The V gene lost 4 bases and the J gene lost 1 base, with 13 bases spanning the gap. The CDR3 is made up of 15 amino acids. CDR3 nucleotide sequence: TGCGCCAGCAGCCGGGTAGGGGCTGTCCAAGAGACCCAGTACTTC. It codes for CASSRVGAVQETQYF.

The genes are TRBV19 and TRBJ1-2; TRBD1 agrees at 7 bases. Germline values: CDR1 LNHDA, CDR2 SQIVND (reference sequence). There are 11 residues in the CDR3. With 8 bases clipped from V and 7 bases from J, the junction kept 4 bases outside the gene matches. The CDR3 is CASETGFGYTF. As DNA, the CDR3 is TGTGCCAGTGAGACAGGGTTTGGCTACACCTTC.

The chain carries TRBV6-6 and TRBJ1-1, with D perhaps matching TRBD1 (6 bases). The CDR3 is 14 residues long. Trimming shortened V by 4 bases and J by 6 bases, and 15 bases separated the two germline ends. The germline CDR1 and CDR2 sequences are MNHNY and SVGAGI (reference sequence). The CDR3 spells CASSFSQGGPEAFF. The DNA of the CDR3 is TGTGCCAGCAGTTTCTCACAGGGAGGGCCTGAAGCTTTCTTT.

The chain is built from TRBV6-5 and TRBJ2-1, with 13 positions matching TRBD2. Germline V gene lookup returns CDR1 MNHEY and CDR2 SVGAGI. The CDR3 extends over 16 amino acids. The junction had 2 bases not matched to a gene; V was cut back by 2 bases and J by 4 bases. The CDR3 sequence: CASSYTGLAGYNEQFF. The CDR3 bases are TGTGCCAGCAGTTACACGGGACTAGCGGGGTACAATGAGCAGTTCTTC.

J is TRBJ1-4 and V is TRBV4-1, with 7 positions matching TRBD1. The germline V gene has CDR1 MGHRA and CDR2 YSYEKL. With V trimmed by 7 bases and J by 2 bases, 7 bases remained unmatched. The CDR3 totals 15 residues. The DNA of the CDR3 is TGCGCCAGCATGCTCCTACAGGGGACTAATGAAAAACTGTTTTTT. Translated: CASMLLQGTNEKLFF.

V and J are TRBV5-6 and TRBJ2-7; D is unclear. CDR3 length: 13 residues. V lost 0 bases and J 5 bases, leaving 9 bases between the germline ends. From germline, CDR1 is SGHDT and CDR2 YYEEEE. DNA for the CDR3: TGTGCCAGCAGCTTGGCCGATGGGCACGAGCAGTACTTC. Its translation: CASSLADGHEQYF.

This clone was seen only once. The chain has TRBV19 and TRBJ2-5; perhaps TRBD2 as D (6 bases). The CDR3 length is 12 residues. Trimming left V 5 bases short and J 5 bases short, with 9 bases between. CDR1 is LNHDA and CDR2 is SQIVND in the germline V gene (reference sequence). This chain's CDR3 is CASSPRGETQYF. The CDR3 DNA reads as TGTGCCAGTAGTCCCCGGGGGGAGACCCAGTACTTC. The full variable domain, completed using reference TRBV19 and TRBJ2-5, is DGGITQSPKYLFRKEGQNVTLSCEQNLNHDAMYWYRQDPGQGLRLIYYSQIVNDFQKGDIAEGYSVSREKKESFPLTVTSAQKNPTAFYLCASSPRGETQYFGPGTRLLVL.

The J gene is TRBJ1-5, the V gene TRBV27, with D possibly matching TRBD1 (5 bases). CDR3 length equals 15 residues. The germline V gene encodes CDR1 MNHEY and CDR2 SMNVEV (reference sequence). Trimming took 5 bases from V and 6 from J, leaving 17 bases between them. This CDR3 reads CASSPNAGFGQPQHF. The CDR3 DNA reads TGTGCCAGCAGTCCAAATGCAGGGTTCGGTCAGCCCCAGCATTTT.

The chain is built from TRBV5-4 and TRBJ1-2; D is uncertain. The germline V gene has CDR1 SGHNT and CDR2 YYREEE (reference sequence). The CDR3 covers 14 residues. Trimming took 0 bases from V and 8 from J, leaving 14 bases between them. The CDR3 loop reads CASSLAGGGVGYTF. The CDR3 DNA follows: TGTGCCAGCAGCTTGGCTGGCGGCGGGGTCGGCTACACCTTC. The entire variable domain, with the rest obtained from reference TRBV5-4 and TRBJ1-2, is as follows: ETGVTQSPTHLIKTRGQQVTLRCSSQSGHNTVSWYQQALGQGPQFIFQYYREEENGRGNFPPRFSGLQFPNYSSELNVNALELDDSALYLCASSLAGGGVGYTFGSGTRLTVV.

V gene TRBV4-1 combines with J gene TRBJ2-3, with 13 bases identical to TRBD2. J was trimmed by 7 bases and V by 1 base; bases with no gene match: 11. The germline gives CDR1 MGHRA, CDR2 YSYEKL. CDR3 length equals 18 residues. Here the CDR3 DNA reads TGCGCCAGCAGCCAAGCCGACCTACTAGCGGGGGGGCGAAATACGCAGTATTTT. Translating it yields CASSQADLLAGGRNTQYF.

V and J are TRBV5-4 and TRBJ2-3; D might be TRBD2 (5 bases). Trimming took off 3 bases at V and 3 bases at J, with 11 bases between the two ends. CDR1 and CDR2 (germline): SGHNT, YYREEE (reference sequence). CDR3 size: 14 residues. The chain's CDR3 is CASSSRVRTDTQYF. The CDR3, as DNA: TGTGCCAGCAGCTCGAGGGTCCGGACAGATACGCAGTATTTT.